The next 18 T cell receptor beta chains were all read from a single sample in a study of T cell responses to AZD1222 COVID-19 vaccine. The table came from immunoSEQ multiplex PCR; TCRdb's copy has only in-frame clones and leaves some out. The table includes approximately 150,000 clones, around 90% detected once. Sequenced material: peripheral blood, taken 28 days after the second AZD1222 dose. These receptors came from an adult who received the AZD1222 COVID-19 vaccine.

V and J are TRBV20-1 and TRBJ1-1; weak D call: TRBD1 (6 bases). V lost 3 bases and J lost 0, with 17 bases in between. Germline V gene lookup returns CDR1 DFQATT and CDR2 SNEGSKA (reference sequence). The CDR3 consists of 16 residues. The chain's CDR3 is CSASWGAGHMNTEAFF. The CDR3 bases are TGCAGTGCTAGTTGGGGGGCAGGCCACATGAACACTGAAGCTTTCTTT.

The chain employs TRBV24-1 and TRBJ1-2; 10 nucleotides match TRBD1. CDR3 length: 14 residues. Germline trimming cut 4 bases from V and 8 bases from J; bases unmatched to any gene: 6. Germline V gene data show CDR1 as KGHDR and CDR2 as SFDVKD. The chain's CDR3 is CATSDRGQGDGYTF. The CDR3 DNA is TGTGCCACCAGTGACCGCGGACAGGGGGACGGCTACACCTTC.

The rearrangement links TRBV11-2 to TRBJ2-7; D is possibly TRBD1 (5 bases). Trimming took 0 bases from V and 4 from J, leaving 10 bases between them. CDR1 SGHAT and CDR2 FQNNGV come from the germline V gene. The length of the CDR3 is 14 residues. The CDR3 DNA reads TGTGCCAGCAGCTTAGATCCCGACAGATACGAGCAGTACGTC. As protein: CASSLDPDRYEQYV.

This rearrangement joins TRBV3-1 (or the pseudogene TRBV3-2) to TRBJ2-2; D not resolved. The CDR3 contains 13 residues. Trimming left V 4 bases short and J 4 bases short, with 7 bases between. CDR1 is LGHDT and CDR2 is YNNKEL in the germline V gene (reference sequence). CDR3 sequence reads: CASSPATTGELFF. In DNA form, the CDR3 reads TGTGCCAGCAGCCCAGCCACCACCGGGGAGCTGTTTTTT.

CDR3 region: CAWSRGEEEKLFF. The CDR3 coding sequence is TGTGCCTGGAGTCGAGGGGAGGAAGAAAAACTGTTTTTT. The chain couples TRBV30 to TRBJ1-4; D possibly corresponds to TRBD1 (5 bases). The germline V gene has CDR1 GTSNPN and CDR2 SVGIG (reference sequence). This CDR3 region has 13 residues. V lost 2 bases, J lost 8 bases, and 12 bases lay in between.

This chain links TRBV9 with TRBJ2-1; D ambiguous. Deletions cut 3 bases from V and 6 bases from J, with 16 bases between. This CDR3 is built from 15 residues. Germline V gene data show CDR1 as SGDLS and CDR2 as YYNGEE. The CDR3 DNA sequence: TGTGCCAGCAGCGGGTCCCCCGGCCCCTGCAATGAGCAGTTCTTC. Residues: CASSGSPGPCNEQFF.

V usage is TRBV2 and J usage is TRBJ2-2; D may correspond to TRBD1 or TRBD2 (5 bases each). Germline CDR1 is SNHLY and CDR2 is FYNNEI. This CDR3 is built from 14 residues. V gave up 5 bases and J gave up 2 bases, with 9 bases separating them. The chain's CDR3 is CASSWDPNTGELFF. The CDR3 DNA is TGTGCCAGCAGTTGGGACCCTAACACCGGGGAGCTGTTTTTT.

This chain connects TRBV30 to TRBJ1-2; D call uncertain. V lost 4 bases and J lost 8, with 14 bases in between. The CDR3 runs 12 residues. Germline values: CDR1 GTSNPN, CDR2 SVGIG (reference sequence). The CDR3 here is CAWKLVAGGYTF. The CDR3 DNA sequence: TGTGCCTGGAAATTGGTGGCAGGAGGCTACACCTTC.

This clone has more than one count but fewer than ten. The rearrangement links TRBV11-3 to TRBJ2-5; 7 bases align to TRBD1. V shed 5 bases and J 3 bases; nucleotides not matched to a gene: 6. The CDR3 length is 14 residues. The germline V gene has CDR1 SGHNT and CDR2 YENEEA. The CDR3 bases are TGTGCCAGCAGCGGACCGGGACAGAAAGAGACCCAGTACTTC. It encodes CASSGPGQKETQYF.

The CDR3 protein is CASTKGGSNEQYF. The CDR3 DNA reads as TGTGCCAGCACTAAAGGCGGCAGTAATGAGCAGTACTTC. The chain couples TRBV11-2 to TRBJ2-7, with D unresolved. Germline CDR1 and CDR2: SGHAT and FQNNGV. The CDR3 contains 13 residues. V shed 7 bases and J shed 7 bases, with 17 bases lying between them.

This chain uses TRBV7-9 with TRBJ1-2, with 7 bases that match TRBD1. The V gene end was trimmed by 5 bases and the J gene end by 1 base; junction bases not matched to a gene: 4. CDR1 SEHNR and CDR2 FQNEAQ come from the germline V gene (reference sequence). The CDR3 totals 14 residues. The CDR3 DNA is TGTGCCAGCAGCCTGGGACAGCTTAACTATGGCTACACCTTC. Its translation: CASSLGQLNYGYTF.

The CDR3 DNA reads as TGTGCCATCAGGTCAAATATCGGACAGGAAGAGACCCAGTACTTC. It specifies CAIRSNIGQEETQYF. V gene TRBV10-3 combines with J gene TRBJ2-5; 7 bases agree with TRBD1. The CDR3 length is 15 residues. The germline V gene has CDR1 ENHRY and CDR2 SYGVKD. V shed 6 bases, J shed 3 bases, and the junction held 10 bases outside the gene matches.

The gene calls are TRBV12-3 or TRBV12-4 and TRBJ2-1, with D perhaps TRBD1 (6 bases). The CDR3 has 13 residues. V dropped 5 bases and J dropped 9 bases, with 14 bases sitting between them. The CDR3 protein is CASSQLTGTEQFF. DNA of the CDR3: TGTGCCAGCAGTCAACTAACAGGGACTGAGCAGTTCTTC.

The chain uses TRBV15 and TRBJ2-7, with 7 bases that match TRBD1. The CDR3 runs 15 residues. Germline V gives CDR1 LNHNV, CDR2 YYDKDF (reference sequence). V shed 0 bases and J 7 bases; nucleotides not matched to a gene: 9. As DNA, the CDR3 is TGTGCCACCAGCAGAGATCTGGCAGGGGGACGAGAGCAGTACTTC. As protein: CATSRDLAGGREQYF.

The chain joins TRBV20-1 to TRBJ2-1; D not certain. The CDR3 covers 15 residues. Germline CDR1 DFQATT, CDR2 SNEGSKA (reference sequence). The V and J ends lost 3 bases and 0 bases respectively, with 12 bases between them. In DNA form, the CDR3 reads TGCAGTGCTAGTGGGCGGTCATACTCCTACAATGAGCAGTTCTTC. Its translation: CSASGRSYSYNEQFF.

This chain uses TRBV7-8 with TRBJ1-4; D ambiguous. V was clipped by 1 base and J by 4 bases, with 10 bases between them. The length of the CDR3 is 15 residues. Looked up from germline, CDR1 is SGHVS and CDR2 is FQNEAQ. The CDR3 spells CASSLGEGFNEKLFF. The DNA for the CDR3 is TGTGCCAGCAGCTTAGGGGAGGGTTTTAATGAAAAACTGTTTTTT.

This clone was seen a single time. This rearrangement joins TRBV24-1 to TRBJ2-1; D perhaps matches TRBD2 (6 bases). Trimming cost V 4 bases and J 2 bases, with 14 bases left between them. From germline, CDR1 is KGHDR and CDR2 SFDVKD. The CDR3 has 16 amino acids. The CDR3 spells CATSEYSGRTYNEQFF. In nucleotides, the CDR3 is TGTGCCACCAGTGAGTATAGCGGAAGAACCTACAATGAGCAGTTCTTC.

The V gene is TRBV9, the J gene TRBJ1-2, with D hard to call. Germline V CDR1 and CDR2: SGDLS, YYNGEE. V lost 3 bases to trimming and J lost 1 base, with 13 bases between them. The CDR3 spans 15 residues. CDR3 nucleotide sequence: TGTGCCAGCAGCGGCTACCGGGAAAATAACTATGGCTACACCTTC. Translated, it gives CASSGYRENNYGYTF.